The 10 T cell receptor beta chains below all came from one sample that was sequenced in a study of blood T cell repertoires in COVID-19. TCRdb keeps only in-frame clones here, not all; method: immunoSEQ multiplex PCR. The table lists 160,000 or so clones, 75% to 85% of them singletons. Sequenced input: peripheral blood. These receptor sequences come from a man between 60 and 75 years old with acute or convalescent COVID-19.

The V gene is TRBV3-1 (or the pseudogene TRBV3-2), the J gene TRBJ1-6; D may be TRBD1 (5 bases). The V end lost 1 base, the J end lost 7 bases, and 11 bases lay between the germline ends. The CDR3 covers 15 residues. The V gene's germline CDR1 is LGHDT and CDR2 YNNKEL (reference sequence). The chain's CDR3 is CASSQVGSGNSPLHF. The CDR3 DNA follows: TGTGCCAGCAGCCAAGTCGGTTCAGGGAATTCACCCCTCCACTTT.

The chain has TRBV4-3 and TRBJ2-7; D gene uncertain. Germline CDR1 reads LGHNA; CDR2 reads YSLEER. CDR3 length equals 17 residues. V dropped 0 bases and J dropped 0 bases, with 15 bases sitting between them. CDR3 loop: CASSQDSHRVPSYEQYF. As DNA, the CDR3 is TGCGCCAGCAGCCAAGATTCACACCGGGTCCCCTCCTACGAGCAGTACTTC.

The chain employs TRBV14 and TRBJ2-5; 10 positions agree with TRBD2. Germline CDR1 and CDR2: SGHDN and FVKESK. The CDR3 totals 18 residues. V trimming: 1 base; J trimming: 6 bases; junction bases outside the gene matches: 14. The CDR3 nucleotides read TGTGCCAGCAGCCAAGGTGCTAGCGGGGGACCACGGCCGAAGACCCAGTACTTC. It specifies CASSQGASGGPRPKTQYF.

The chain couples TRBV7-2 to TRBJ2-3, with 9 positions matching TRBD1. The CDR3 is 16 residues long. V shed 1 base and J 4 bases; nucleotides not matched to a gene: 6. Germline V gives CDR1 SGHTA, CDR2 FQGNSA. The CDR3 DNA reads TGTGCCAGCAGCTTAGTGGGACAGGGTGTGGCAGATACGCAGTATTTT. Translating it yields CASSLVGQGVADTQYF.

The chain links TRBV5-4 to TRBJ2-2, with 10 bases lining up with TRBD1. V shed 9 bases, J shed 3 bases, and the junction held 8 bases outside the gene matches. From germline, CDR1 is SGHNT and CDR2 YYREEE (reference sequence). This CDR3 is built from 15 residues. This CDR3 is CATYTGTGDTGELFF. The CDR3 DNA sequence: TGTGCCACTTACACCGGGACAGGGGACACCGGGGAGCTGTTTTTT.

V is TRBV30 and J is TRBJ2-1; 9 nucleotides line up with TRBD2. CDR1 and CDR2 from the germline V gene are GTSNPN and SVGIG (reference sequence). Losses at the gene ends were 2 bases for V and 10 bases for J; bases not matched to a gene: 18. The CDR3 spans 17 residues. The CDR3 DNA reads as TGTGCCTGGAGTAGGACGTCTAGCGGGACTCTGCGGGGCGAGCAGTTCTTC. This translates into CAWSRTSSGTLRGEQFF.

This clone was seen a handful of times. Other nucleotide sequences in the sample specify the same CDR3. This chain links TRBV18 with TRBJ2-1; TRBD1 agrees at 7 bases. Losses at the gene ends were 4 bases for V and 5 bases for J; bases not matched to a gene: 2. The length of the CDR3 is 13 residues. Germline values: CDR1 KGHSH, CDR2 LQKENI. CDR3 in amino acids: CASSRDRDNEQFF. The CDR3 nucleotides read TGTGCCAGCTCACGGGACAGAGACAATGAGCAGTTCTTC.

The chain recombines TRBV7-2 with TRBJ1-2; possibly TRBD1 for D (6 bases). Germline V lookup: CDR1 SGHTA, CDR2 FQGNSA. Trimming left V 2 bases short and J 2 bases short, with 12 bases between. This CDR3 comprises 15 residues. For the CDR3, the DNA is TGTGCCAGCAGCTTATTCTCCAGGGGAAACTATGGCTACACCTTC. It specifies CASSLFSRGNYGYTF.

A few counts support this clone. This sequence joins TRBV5-1 and TRBJ1-1; the D is unclear. Germline V CDR1 and CDR2: SGHRS, YFSETQ. The CDR3 is made up of 16 amino acids. Trimming stripped 0 bases from V and 7 bases from J, with 19 bases between. CDR3 coding DNA: TGCGCCAGCAGCTTGGGGGAGGGCCCATTATGGGGTGAAGCTTTCTTT. Translating it yields CASSLGEGPLWGEAFF.

This clone showed up just a few times. This chain joins TRBV29-1 and TRBJ1-2; tentative D call: TRBD1 (5 bases). This CDR3 spans 14 amino acids. The V and J ends lost 1 base and 11 bases respectively, with 20 bases between them. Germline V gives CDR1 SQVTM, CDR2 ANQGSEA. CDR3 DNA sequence: TGCAGCGTTGAAGGGCATGGGGGGTGGAAAAGGTACACCTTC. It specifies CSVEGHGGWKRYTF.